These T cell receptor beta chains were read from a single sample in a study of regulatory T cells in long-lasting Graves disease. TCRdb ran MiXCR on the multiplex PCR reads and lists one entry per CDR3 protein. Of roughly 470,000 distinct CDR3 sequences listed, around 20% were seen once; the top ten hold roughly 8%. The sequenced sample was peripheral blood mononuclear cells (PBMCs), obtained when the disease was refractory, from a patient treated with antithyroid drugs. These receptors were obtained from a female donor with Graves disease. The CDR3 runs from the conserved cysteine through the conserved F or W. Each record gives: clone size, D gene, V gene, J gene, CDR3 protein, CDR3 DNA. The D gene is left open where the match is weak. Size is omitted from some rows. Given values are once, few, many or a class for expanded clones.

>many|TRBD1|TRBV28|TRBJ1-1
CASSSTTGDTEAFF
TGTGCCAGCAGTTCAACGACAGGGGACACTGAAGCTTTCTTT
>few|-|TRBV7-3|TRBJ2-1
CASSRSTAIDNEQFF
TGTGCCAGCAGCCGATCAACGGCAATCGACAATGAGCAGTTCTTC
>many|-|TRBV7-3|TRBJ1-1
CASSRDRSTEAFF
TGTGCCAGCAGCAGAGACAGGAGCACTGAAGCTTTCTTT
>-|-|TRBV5-1|TRBJ2-2
CASSYRTWGTGELFF
TGCGCCAGCAGCTATAGGACTTGGGGCACCGGGGAGCTGTTTTTT
>many|TRBD1|TRBV28|TRBJ1-1
CASSNRGLNTEAFF
TGTGCCAGCAGCAACAGGGGGCTGAACACTGAAGCTTTCTTT
>many|TRBD2|TRBV6-1|TRBJ2-5
CASRKTSGSRDFNF
TGTGCCAGCAGGAAAACTAGCGGGAGTAGAGACTTCAACTTC
>many|-|TRBV7-8|TRBJ1-1
CASSPNAGRGTEAFF
TGTGCCAGCAGCCCAAACGCGGGCCGGGGCACTGAAGCTTTCTTT
>-|TRBD1|TRBV24-1|TRBJ2-2
CATSDRDRGVAGELFF
TGTGCCACCAGTGATCGGGACAGGGGGGTCGCCGGGGAGCTGTTTTTT
>-|TRBD2|TRBV4-3|TRBJ2-5
CASSQDLGLAGETQYF
TGCGCCAGCAGCCAAGATCTAGGACTAGCGGGGGAGACCCAGTACTTC
>many|TRBD1|TRBV2|TRBJ1-6
CASSSDRVNSPLHF
TGTGCCAGCAGTTCCGACAGGGTTAATTCACCCCTCCACTTT
>-|-|TRBV6-2/TRBV6-3|TRBJ2-1
CASSYSSRKNNEQFF
TGTGCCAGCAGTTACTCGAGCCGAAAAAACAATGAGCAGTTCTTC
>few|TRBD2|TRBV6-1|TRBJ2-2
CASRTMVAGVGGELFF
TGTGCCAGCCGGACCATGGTAGCGGGAGTAGGCGGGGAGCTGTTTTTT
>-|TRBD1|TRBV10-3|TRBJ1-1
CAIRTGGPEALF
TGTGCCATCAGAACAGGGGGCCCTGAAGCTCTCTTT
>-|-|TRBV29-1|TRBJ2-1
CSVRLRDAPRNEQFF
TGCAGCGTGCGACTCCGGGACGCCCCTAGGAATGAGCAGTTCTTC
>many|-|TRBV6-1|TRBJ2-7
CASSATGYEQYF
TGTGCCAGCAGCGCGACGGGCTACGAGCAGTACTTC
>many|TRBD2|TRBV2|TRBJ2-7
CASSRLAGGPHYEQYF
TGTGCCAGCAGCCGGCTAGCGGGAGGGCCTCACTACGAGCAGTACTTC
>many|TRBD2|TRBV3-1|TRBJ2-5
CASSDLAGRETQYF
TGTGCCAGCAGCGATTTAGCGGGACGGGAGACCCAGTACTTC
>-|-|TRBV10-3|TRBJ1-2
CAILGLGYGYTF
TGTGCCATCCTCGGGCTGGGCTATGGCTACACCTTC
>-|-|TRBV5-1|TRBJ2-1
CASSLDGTYNEQFF
TGCGCCAGCAGCTTGGACGGGACCTACAATGAGCAGTTCTTC
>many|-|TRBV28|TRBJ1-2
CASSQPPGHGYTF
TGTGCCAGCAGTCAACCCCCTGGGCATGGCTACACCTTC
>many|-|TRBV29-1|TRBJ1-1
CSVEWGQDEAFF
TGCAGCGTTGAGTGGGGGCAGGACGAAGCTTTCTTT
>many|TRBD1|TRBV6-1|TRBJ2-7
CASSARDRGSYEQYF
TGTGCCAGCAGTGCCCGGGACAGGGGCAGCTACGAGCAGTACTTC
>many|-|TRBV7-2|TRBJ2-7
CASSGVRTATYEQYF
TGTGCCAGCAGCGGGGTAAGGACCGCGACCTACGAGCAGTACTTC
>many|-|TRBV5-4|TRBJ2-7
CASSLWVSYEQYF
TGTGCCAGCAGCTTGTGGGTTTCCTACGAGCAGTACTTC
>few|TRBD1|TRBV4-1|TRBJ2-1
CASSQELGSGDSQFF
TGCGCCAGCAGCCAAGAGTTAGGTTCAGGGGACAGCCAGTTCTTC